In this sample, the clone carrying this T cell receptor beta chain turned up a few times. Profiling relied on immunoSEQ multiplex PCR, and the TCRdb table lists in-frame clones only, not all of them. The data contain approximately 260,000 clones, about four fifths of them singletons. This record belongs to a study of blood T cell repertoires in COVID-19. This CDR3 region has 19 residues. After removal of 1 base from V and 3 bases from J, the junction contained 9 bases not matched to a gene. Germline V CDR1 and CDR2: SGHTA, FQGNSA. Grouping used clinical history reported by participants in a survey and questionnaire. Two consecutive negative NP/OP PCR tests, clearance, or resolved symptoms defined Cohort 3 recovery.

This clonotype was obtained from a man aged 45-60 years who had recovered from COVID-19. The rearrangement links TRBV7-2 to TRBJ2-3; 14 nucleotides match TRBD2. The sequencing sample was made of PBMCs or T cells enriched from blood (not recorded which). The CDR3, as DNA: TGTGCCAGCAGCTTAGTCGGGACTAGCGGGAGTGGTGGGACAGATACGCAGTATTTT. Residues: CASSLVGTSGSGGTDTQYF.